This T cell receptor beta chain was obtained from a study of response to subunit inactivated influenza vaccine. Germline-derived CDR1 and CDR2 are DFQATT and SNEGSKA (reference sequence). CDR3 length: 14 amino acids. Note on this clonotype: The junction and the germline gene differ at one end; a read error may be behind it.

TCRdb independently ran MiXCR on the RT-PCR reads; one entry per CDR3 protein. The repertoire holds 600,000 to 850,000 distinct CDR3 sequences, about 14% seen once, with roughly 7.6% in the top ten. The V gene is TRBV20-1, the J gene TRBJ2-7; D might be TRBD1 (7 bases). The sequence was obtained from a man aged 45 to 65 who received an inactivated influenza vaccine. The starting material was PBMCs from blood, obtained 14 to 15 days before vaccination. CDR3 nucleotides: TGCAGTGCTAGAGATGTGACAGGGACTGATGAGCATTACTTC. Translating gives CSARDVTGTDEHYF.